Shown below are 10 T cell receptor beta chains from a single sample sequenced in a study of blood T cells in healthy people across ages. Primers used in a second PCR of about 6 to 11 cycles were a sample-barcoded 5' primer and a J-beta primer mix. TCRdb independently ran MiXCR on the 5' RACE reads; one entry per CDR3 protein. This table has 800,000 to 950,000 distinct CDR3 sequences, 25% to 35% appearing once. These same records also appear under a second study, on T cells of mothers and their children.

The sequenced sample consisted of blood. Receptor source: a woman aged 40-49 years in good health.

This clonotype was detected only a few times. One end of the junction varies from germline; a read error may be responsible. The J gene is TRBJ2-3, the V gene TRBV3-1, with unresolved D. The CDR3 extends over 12 amino acids. In germline, CDR1 is LGHDT, CDR2 YNNKEL (reference sequence). CDR3 sequence reads: CASGQRTDTQYF. CDR3 sequence (DNA): TGTGCCAGCGGCCAACGCACAGATACGCAGTATTTT.

In its sample, this clonotype was seen many times. V and J are TRBV7-2 and TRBJ2-3, with D uncertain. Between the trimmed V and J ends, which lost 0 bases and 3 bases, there was a span of 4 bases. Looked up from germline, CDR1 is SGHTA and CDR2 is FQGNSA. The CDR3 covers 13 residues. This CDR3 reads CASSLARTDTQYF. The CDR3 region has the DNA TGTGCCAGCAGCTTAGCGCGTACAGATACGCAGTATTTT.

This rearrangement joins TRBV7-9 to TRBJ2-7; TRBD1 is a possible D gene (5 bases). The J call may be faulty, since TRBJ2-5 better matches the DNA end. CDR3 length: 12 residues. Germline loops: CDR1 SEHNR, CDR2 FQNEAQ (reference sequence). CDR3 residues: CASTPQGETQYF. The CDR3 coding sequence is TGTGCCAGCACCCCCCAGGGTGAGACCCAGTACTTC.

The chain employs TRBV2 and TRBJ2-1; no clear D. Germline CDR1 and CDR2: SNHLY and FYNNEI. V was shortened by 2 bases and J by 6 bases, with 11 bases between the two germline ends. The CDR3 has 14 amino acids. The chain's CDR3 is CASSERSDLNEQFF. CDR3 nucleotide sequence: TGTGCCAGCAGTGAAAGGTCAGACCTCAATGAGCAGTTCTTC.

This clonotype was counted a few times. Because the CDR3's place on the DNA is in doubt, the DNA is left out and the CDR3 is given as listed by TCRdb. The chain employs TRBV12-3 or TRBV12-4 and TRBJ2-1. The CDR3 has 14 residues if both end residues are counted. The CDR3 reads CASSSSAVYNEQFF.

This clonotype was counted only a few times. V usage is TRBV20-1 and J usage is TRBJ1-1; weak D call: TRBD1 (5 bases). Germline assignment: CDR1 DFQATT and CDR2 SNEGSKA (reference sequence). V was clipped by 6 bases and J by 8 bases, with 22 bases between them. CDR3 size: 14 residues. The CDR3 DNA reads TGCAGTGCCCTGACTCCCCAACAGAACAGGGAAGCTTTCTTT. This gives the protein CSALTPQQNREAFF.

V and J are TRBV5-1 and TRBJ2-2; D is undetermined. The CDR3 extends over 13 amino acids. Germline V gene data show CDR1 as SGHRS and CDR2 as YFSETQ. V lost 2 bases to trimming and J lost 5 bases, with 7 bases between them. CDR3 nucleotides: TGCGCCAGCAGCTTTCGACTGACCGGGGAGCTGTTTTTT. As protein: CASSFRLTGELFF. Combining the CDR3 with reference TRBV5-1 and TRBJ2-2 gives the whole variable domain KAGVTQTPRYLIKTRGQQVTLSCSPISGHRSVSWYQQTPGQGLQFLFEYFSETQRNKGNFPGRFSGRQFSNSRSEMNVSTLELGDSALYLCASSFRLTGELFFGEGSRLTVL.

V is TRBV20-1 and J is TRBJ1-5; TRBD1 aligns across 10 bases. This CDR3 spans 13 amino acids. Trimming removed 6 bases from V and 7 bases from J; junction bases left unmatched: 6. Germline V gene sequence: CDR1 DFQATT, CDR2 SNEGSKA (reference sequence). DNA for the CDR3: TGCAGTGCACCCCGGGACAGGGGACAGCCCCAGCATTTT. It translates to CSAPRDRGQPQHF.

This chain links TRBV5-1 with TRBJ2-1; D uncertain. Germline CDR1 and CDR2: SGHRS and YFSETQ. The ends were cut back, 1 base at V and 0 bases at J, with 8 bases in the middle. The CDR3 is made up of 15 amino acids. The CDR3 DNA sequence: TGCGCCAGCAGCTTGCAAGGGCGCTCCTACAATGAGCAGTTCTTC. Its protein is CASSLQGRSYNEQFF.

This clonotype was seen at least ten times. The chain joins TRBV14 to TRBJ2-3; D not resolved. The ends were cut back, 3 bases at V and 6 bases at J, with 10 bases in the middle. Per germline, CDR1 SGHDN and CDR2 FVKESK. The CDR3 runs 13 residues. The CDR3 coding sequence is TGTGCCAGCAGCCAGGACGGCCGGGATACGCAGTATTTT. It specifies CASSQDGRDTQYF.